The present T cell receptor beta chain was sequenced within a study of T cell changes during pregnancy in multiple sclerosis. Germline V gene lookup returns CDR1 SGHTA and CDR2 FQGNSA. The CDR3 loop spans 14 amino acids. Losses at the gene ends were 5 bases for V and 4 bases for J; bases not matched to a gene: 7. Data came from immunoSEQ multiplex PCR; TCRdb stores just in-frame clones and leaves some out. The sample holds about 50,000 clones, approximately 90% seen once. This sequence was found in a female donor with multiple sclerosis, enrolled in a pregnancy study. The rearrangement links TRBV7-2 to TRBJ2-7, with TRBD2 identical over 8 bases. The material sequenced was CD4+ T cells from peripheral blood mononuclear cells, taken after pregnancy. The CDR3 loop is CASSRSGSRYEQYF. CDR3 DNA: TGTGCCAGCAGCCGCAGCGGGAGTCGTTACGAGCAGTACTTC.